Described below is a single TCR beta chain sequence and its context. The sample comes from a study of OX40 agonist ivuxolimab in advanced cancers. Study summary: Three patients got partial responses; one had hepatocellular carcinoma and two had cutaneous melanoma.

This CDR3 is 16 amino acids long. The V gene end was trimmed by 2 bases and the J gene end by 6 bases; junction bases not matched to a gene: 9. CDR1 and CDR2 from the germline V gene are SGHTA and FQGTGA. The data were produced by immunoSEQ multiplex PCR, yet TCRdb's version contains in-frame clones alone and is incomplete. The sample consists of roughly 83,000 clones, roughly 80% of them appearing once. This sequence originates from an adult with an advanced solid tumor such as melanoma, head and neck, liver or kidney cancer. The chain uses TRBV7-3 and TRBJ2-2, with 7 bases that match TRBD2. The source was CD4+ or CD8+ T cells sorted from blood, collected in a trial of the OX40 agonist ivuxolimab. The CDR3 DNA follows: TGTGCCAGCAGCTTATCCGGGGGGAATCTCGCCGGGGAGCTGTTTTTT. Translated: CASSLSGGNLAGELFF.